The source of this TCR beta chain is a study of T cells in Graves' hyperthyroidism and ophthalmopathy. General study results and limits: Using 13 V-J features, a model discriminated ophthalmopathy from stable hyperthyroidism. Model-based prediction identified ophthalmopathy a median around 6.7 months prior to its onset. Most clonotypes expanded in thyroid above 0.001 were likewise present in blood.

This clonotype occurred many times. Its cognate antigen is unknown. Germline V gene data show CDR1 as MNHEY and CDR2 as SMNVEV (reference sequence). The CDR3 contains 16 residues. V was cut by 5 bases and J by 1 base, with 12 bases left in between. RNA transcripts served as the template for amplifying TCR beta CDR3 regions. An initial round of RT-PCR targeting the TCR CDR3 relied on the HTBI primer set. Using its own MiXCR run on the multiplex PCR reads, TCRdb lists one record per CDR3 protein. The repertoire includes more than 500,000 distinct CDR3 sequences, roughly 16% of them detected once, and approximately 30% sits in the top ten. Pregnant or lactating patients were excluded, as were those with uncontrolled infection or other autoimmune disease.

This chain connects TRBV27 to TRBJ2-6; perhaps TRBD1 as D (5 bases). The specimen sequenced was blood. This TCR came from a woman aged 30 to 39 with Graves' ophthalmopathy. The chain's CDR3 is CASSPPTVSGANVLTF. The CDR3 DNA reads as TGTGCCAGCAGTCCACCGACAGTTTCTGGGGCCAACGTCCTGACTTTC.